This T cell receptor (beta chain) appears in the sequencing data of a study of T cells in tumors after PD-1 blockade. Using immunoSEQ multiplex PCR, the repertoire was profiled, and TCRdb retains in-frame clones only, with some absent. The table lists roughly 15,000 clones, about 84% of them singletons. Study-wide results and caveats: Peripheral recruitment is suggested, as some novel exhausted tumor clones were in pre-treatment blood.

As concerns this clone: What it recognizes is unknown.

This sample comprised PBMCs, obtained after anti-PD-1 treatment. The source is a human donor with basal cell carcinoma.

The CDR3 reads CASSLSVGLEQYF. For the CDR3, the DNA is TGTGCCAGCAGCTTGAGCGTGGGCCTCGAGCAGTACTTC. V usage is TRBV5-6 and J usage is TRBJ2-7, with D unclear. The ends were cut back, 1 base at V and 6 bases at J, with 11 bases in the middle. Germline loops: CDR1 SGHDT, CDR2 YYEEEE. CDR3 length: 13 residues. Full variable domain (missing parts from reference TRBV5-6 and TRBJ2-7): DAGVTQSPTHLIKTRGQQVTLRCSPKSGHDTVSWYQQALGQGPQFIFQYYEEEERQRGNFPDRFSGHQFPNYSSELNVNALLLGDSALYLCASSLSVGLEQYFGPGTRLTVT.